This T cell receptor beta chain was profiled in a study of blood T cell repertoires in COVID-19. In the study overall: Samples representing acute and convalescent COVID-19 were sourced from the United States, Italy and Spain. PBMCs, B-cell-depleted T cells, or T cells provided the cDNA or gDNA that made up the material.

Per the authors' pipeline: Estimates of nucleated cell counts were drawn from the amplification of reference gene primers. The table came from immunoSEQ multiplex PCR; TCRdb's copy has only in-frame clones and leaves some out. V, J and clone size were drawn from that table, and D and trimming were deduced from the DNA. The data hold about 120,000 clones, with 70% to 90% observed a single time. This receptor was taken from a woman aged 50 to 60 with active or convalescent COVID-19. The sample taken for sequencing was peripheral blood.

CDR3 loop: CAVRTGARSGYTF. CDR3 nucleotides: TGTGCCGTCAGAACAGGGGCCCGGAGTGGCTACACCTTC. The gene calls are TRBV25-1 and TRBJ1-2, with 7 bases identical to TRBD1. V was clipped by 11 bases and J by 7 bases; unmatched bases: 13. The CDR3 has 13 residues. Germline assignment: CDR1 MGHDK and CDR2 SYGVNS.